Sequencing of this TCR beta chain was carried out in a study of PD-L1 blockade in urothelial cancer. Study overall: Median blood clonality was around 0.074, with 86,000 or so unique TCRs.

This CDR3 comprises 14 residues. Trimming took 4 bases from V and 5 from J, leaving 13 bases between them. Germline V gives CDR1 SGHRS, CDR2 YFSETQ. General study results and limits: It was durable-benefit patients whose tumor-associated blood clones expanded more at 3 weeks.

Assay: immunoSEQ multiplex PCR; the TCRdb copy retains only in-frame clones and omits some. The repertoire has 50,000 or so clones, approximately 77% of them found once; the top ten carry roughly 3.6%. Note on this clone: Its antigen is undetermined.

Metastatic or locally advanced urothelial carcinoma was present in the patients. The rearrangement joins TRBV5-1 to TRBJ2-1, with D unclear. This receptor was obtained from a man in his sixties or seventies with urothelial cancer. This specimen was PBMCs, taken around atezolizumab (anti-PD-L1) treatment. The CDR3 reads CASSPLRPNNEQFF. The DNA for the CDR3 is TGCGCCAGCAGCCCCCTGCGGCCCAACAATGAGCAGTTCTTC.